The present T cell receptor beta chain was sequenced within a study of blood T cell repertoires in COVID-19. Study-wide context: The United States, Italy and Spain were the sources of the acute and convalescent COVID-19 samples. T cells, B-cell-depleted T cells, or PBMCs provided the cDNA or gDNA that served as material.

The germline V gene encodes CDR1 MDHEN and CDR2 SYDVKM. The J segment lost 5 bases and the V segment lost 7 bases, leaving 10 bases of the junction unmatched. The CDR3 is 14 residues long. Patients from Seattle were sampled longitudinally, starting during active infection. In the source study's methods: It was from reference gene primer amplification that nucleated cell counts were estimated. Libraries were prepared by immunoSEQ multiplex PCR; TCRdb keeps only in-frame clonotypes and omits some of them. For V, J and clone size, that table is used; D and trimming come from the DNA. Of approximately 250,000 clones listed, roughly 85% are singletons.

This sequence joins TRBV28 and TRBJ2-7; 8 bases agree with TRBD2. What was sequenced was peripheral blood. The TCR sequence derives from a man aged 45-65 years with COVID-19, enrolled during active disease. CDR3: CASTRAGARDEQYF. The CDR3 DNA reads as TGTGCCAGCACTAGAGCGGGGGCGCGCGACGAGCAGTACTTC.